These 28 T cell receptor beta chains originate from one sample sequenced in a study of blood T cell repertoires in COVID-19. Using immunoSEQ multiplex PCR, the repertoire was profiled, and TCRdb retains in-frame clones only, with some absent. The data contain just under 85,000 clones, 83% of them singletons. Sequencing input: peripheral blood. The receptors derive from a woman aged 80 or over with acute or convalescent COVID-19.

The chain uses TRBV30 and TRBJ2-3; 13 positions match TRBD2. Germline values: CDR1 GTSNPN, CDR2 SVGIG (reference sequence). V was clipped by 0 bases and J by 7 bases; unmatched bases: 4. The CDR3 is 15 amino acids. CDR3 region: CAWSVRGLAGNTQYF. The CDR3, as DNA: TGTGCCTGGAGTGTACGGGGACTAGCGGGAAATACGCAGTATTTT.

The chain links TRBV6-4 to TRBJ2-2; TRBD1 aligns across 8 bases. Per the germline V gene, CDR1 is MRHNA and CDR2 is SNTAGT. The CDR3 is 18 amino acids. With 0 bases clipped from V and 7 bases from J, the junction kept 13 bases outside the gene matches. The CDR3 protein is CASSDSKVAGGAGGELFF. DNA of the CDR3: TGTGCCAGCAGTGACTCGAAGGTGGCAGGGGGCGCCGGCGGGGAGCTGTTTTTT.

The rearrangement joins TRBV5-1 to TRBJ2-7, with TRBD2 matching 14 bases. The CDR3 has 17 amino acids. Germline CDR1 SGHRS, CDR2 YFSETQ. V shed 3 bases, J shed 5 bases, and the junction held 10 bases outside the gene matches. This chain's CDR3 is CASSSSGTSGSDHEQYF. The CDR3, as DNA: TGCGCCAGCAGCTCCTCCGGGACTAGCGGGAGCGACCACGAGCAGTACTTC.

The genes are TRBV29-1 and TRBJ2-1, with TRBD1 identical over 9 bases. The J segment lost 8 bases and the V segment lost 6 bases, leaving 17 bases of the junction unmatched. Germline V gene data show CDR1 as SQVTM and CDR2 as ANQGSEA. CDR3 length: 16 amino acids. The CDR3: CSVLTWTGVSGDEQFF. CDR3 nucleotide sequence: TGCAGCGTCCTTACCTGGACAGGGGTATCGGGAGATGAGCAGTTCTTC.

V gene TRBV18 combines with J gene TRBJ2-7; 9 bases align to TRBD2. The germline V gene has CDR1 KGHSH and CDR2 LQKENI. Trimming cost V 3 bases and J 5 bases; bases outside gene matches: 11. This CDR3 has 16 residues. The CDR3 reads CASSPRGREGRNEQYF. The CDR3 DNA is TGTGCCAGCTCACCTAGGGGGCGGGAGGGCCGCAACGAGCAGTACTTC.

This clone was counted a single time. The V and J genes are TRBV3-1 (or the pseudogene TRBV3-2) and TRBJ2-2; D gene unclear. Trimming took 2 bases from V and 6 from J, leaving 4 bases between them. The CDR3 contains 12 residues. CDR1 is LGHDT and CDR2 is YNNKEL in the germline V gene (reference sequence). CDR3 DNA sequence: TGTGCCAGCAGCCAATTATCCGGGGAGCTGTTTTTT. It specifies CASSQLSGELFF.

This CDR3 reads CASSVSSGRGPDTQYF. CDR3 nucleotide sequence: TGTGCCAGCAGCGTATCTAGCGGGAGGGGGCCAGATACGCAGTATTTT. The V and J genes are TRBV9 and TRBJ2-3; the match to TRBD2 covers 12 bases. The CDR3 has 16 residues. Germline CDR1 SGDLS, CDR2 YYNGEE. Trimming at V came to 1 base and at J to 4 bases, leaving 4 bases not matched to a gene.

About this clone itself: Sequence at one end of the junction differs from germline and may be a read error. V and J are TRBV7-8 and TRBJ2-5; 8 nucleotides agree with TRBD2. The CDR3 loop spans 14 amino acids. Germline assignment: CDR1 SGHVS and CDR2 FQNEAQ. The CDR3, as DNA: TGTGCCAGCAGCTTTAGCGGGACCCAAGGGACCCAGTACTTC. Translating gives CASSFSGTQGTQYF. Full variable domain (remainder filled in from reference TRBV7-8 and TRBJ2-5): GAGVSQSPRYKVAKRGQDVALRCDPISGHVSLFWYQQALGQGPEFLTYFQNEAQLDKSGLPSDRFFAERPEGSVSTLKIQRTQQEDSAVYLCASSFSGTQGTQYFGPGTRLLVL.

The genes are TRBV7-8 and TRBJ1-4; TRBD1 agrees at 7 bases. Germline V gene data show CDR1 as SGHVS and CDR2 as FQNEAQ. V lost 5 bases, J lost 0 bases, and 6 bases stayed unmatched. The CDR3 length is 16 residues. The CDR3 DNA follows: TGTGCCAGCAGCCCGGGGACAGCTGCAACTAATGAAAAACTGTTTTTT. Its translation: CASSPGTAATNEKLFF.

This rearrangement joins TRBV5-1 to TRBJ2-5; D may be TRBD1 (5 bases). V gave up 4 bases and J gave up 4 bases, with 8 bases separating them. This CDR3 is 12 amino acids long. CDR1 is SGHRS and CDR2 is YFSETQ in the germline V gene. The CDR3 region is CASSPGLETQYF. The CDR3 region has the DNA TGCGCCAGCAGCCCAGGGTTAGAGACCCAGTACTTC.

This clone was detected only once. V is TRBV5-1 and J is TRBJ1-4, with 7 positions matching TRBD1. CDR1 SGHRS and CDR2 YFSETQ come from the germline V gene. V was clipped by 4 bases and J by 4 bases; unmatched bases: 10. This CDR3 region has 16 residues. The chain's CDR3 is CASSPGMAGGNEKLFF. The CDR3 DNA reads as TGCGCCAGCAGCCCTGGCATGGCAGGGGGTAATGAAAAACTGTTTTTT.

V usage is TRBV7-2 and J usage is TRBJ2-3; 7 bases align to TRBD2. Germline trimming cut 4 bases from V and 7 bases from J; bases unmatched to any gene: 2. This CDR3 has 12 amino acids. CDR1 and CDR2 (germline): SGHTA, FQGNSA. CDR3 sequence reads: CASSWEGNTQYF. In nucleotides, the CDR3 is TGTGCCAGCAGCTGGGAGGGAAATACGCAGTATTTT.

The chain combines TRBV11-3 with TRBJ2-7; D might be TRBD1 (5 bases). Germline-derived CDR1 and CDR2 are SGHNT and YENEEA. This CDR3 has 14 amino acids. With 0 bases removed from V and 7 bases from J, the gap between germline ends came to 13 bases. CDR3 sequence reads: CASSLEARAGEQYF. The CDR3 coding sequence is TGTGCCAGCAGCTTAGAGGCCAGGGCTGGAGAGCAGTACTTC. Based on the CDR3 plus reference TRBV11-3 and TRBJ2-7, the full variable domain is EAGVVQSPRYKIIEKKQPVAFWCNPISGHNTLYWYLQNLGQGPELLIRYENEEAVDDSQLPKDRFSAERLKGVDSTLKIQPAELGDSAVYLCASSLEARAGEQYFGPGTRLTVT.

The chain couples TRBV18 to TRBJ2-5; 7 nucleotides match TRBD1. The CDR3 runs 15 residues. CDR1 is KGHSH and CDR2 is LQKENI in the germline V gene. V shed 1 base, J shed 3 bases, and the junction held 5 bases outside the gene matches. CDR3 coding DNA: TGTGCCAGCTCACCACAATTCACAGGGGAAGAGACCCAGTACTTC. Its protein product is CASSPQFTGEETQYF.

The chain carries TRBV4-2 and TRBJ2-5; D not certain. The CDR3 sequence is 14 residues long. Germline-derived CDR1 and CDR2 are LGHNA and YNFKEQ. Trimming took 4 bases from V and 1 from J, leaving 10 bases between them. The CDR3 DNA reads TGTGCCAGCAGCCCGAATCCGGGCCAAGAGACCCAGTACTTC. This sequence encodes CASSPNPGQETQYF.

In its sample, this clone was seen a few times. The chain joins TRBV30 to TRBJ2-7; a possible D gene is TRBD2 (6 bases). Germline-derived CDR1 and CDR2 are GTSNPN and SVGIG (reference sequence). Trimming took off 6 bases at V and 3 bases at J, with 15 bases between the two ends. The CDR3 extends over 13 amino acids. CDR3 DNA sequence: TGTGCCTGTGATGGAGGGCAGGGCTACGAGCAGTACTTC. Amino acids: CACDGGQGYEQYF. Using reference TRBV30 and TRBJ2-7 for the parts outside the CDR3, the full variable domain is SQTIHQWPATLVQPVGSPLSLECTVEGTSNPNLYWYRQAAGRGLQLLFYSVGIGQISSEVPQNLSASRPQDRQFILSSKKLLLSDSGFYLCACDGGQGYEQYFGPGTRLTVT.

V is TRBV4-1 and J is TRBJ1-2; perhaps TRBD1 as D (5 bases). Trimming took 2 bases from V and 8 from J, leaving 18 bases between them. In germline, CDR1 is MGHRA, CDR2 YSYEKL. The CDR3 extends over 15 amino acids. CDR3 DNA sequence: TGCGCCAGCAGCCAACCAACAGGAGCCCCTTGGGGCTACACCTTC. Protein sequence: CASSQPTGAPWGYTF.

This chain links TRBV6-5 with TRBJ2-7; 8 bases align to TRBD2. Germline CDR1 reads MNHEY; CDR2 reads SVGAGI. Germline trimming cut 7 bases from V and 3 bases from J; bases unmatched to any gene: 5. The length of the CDR3 is 13 residues. CDR3 residues: CASNKAGVYEQYF. The CDR3 DNA sequence: TGTGCCAGCAACAAAGCGGGAGTCTACGAGCAGTACTTC.

The rearrangement uses TRBV7-2 and TRBJ2-1; 8 nucleotides align to TRBD2. Germline V gene lookup returns CDR1 SGHTA and CDR2 FQGNSA. V gave up 2 bases and J gave up 4 bases; unmatched junction bases: 4. The CDR3 length is 15 residues. The CDR3 region is CASSLSLAGYNEQFF. As DNA, the CDR3 is TGTGCCAGCAGCTTAAGCCTAGCGGGTTACAATGAGCAGTTCTTC.

This clone was counted once. This chain links TRBV27 with TRBJ2-2, with 12 bases lining up with TRBD2. This CDR3 has 16 residues. V shed 0 bases, J shed 5 bases, and the junction held 1 base outside the gene matches. Germline V gives CDR1 MNHEY, CDR2 SMNVEV (reference sequence). The DNA of the CDR3 is TGTGCCAGCAGTTTATCAGGGACTAGCGGGACCGGGGAGCTGTTTTTT. Its protein is CASSLSGTSGTGELFF.

The chain couples TRBV7-2 to TRBJ2-5, with TRBD2 matching over 7 bases. V dropped 5 bases and J dropped 0; count of bases not matched to a gene: 6. Germline V gives CDR1 SGHTA, CDR2 FQGNSA. The CDR3 spans 15 residues. For the CDR3, the DNA is TGTGCCAGCAGCCGTTCGAGCGGGAACCAAGAGACCCAGTACTTC. Encoded protein: CASSRSSGNQETQYF.

Details on this clone: This specimen includes other DNA sequences encoding the same CDR3. CDR3 in amino acids: CASSIGGGTDTQYF. CDR3 bases: TGTGCCAGTAGTATAGGGGGGGGCACAGATACGCAGTATTTT. The chain employs TRBV19 and TRBJ2-3; weak D call: TRBD2 (6 bases). CDR3 length: 14 residues. Germline V CDR1 and CDR2: LNHDA, SQIVND (reference sequence). V was clipped by 1 base and J by 1 base, with 6 bases between them. The variable domain in full, with the rest retrieved from reference TRBV19 and TRBJ2-3, is DGGITQSPKYLFRKEGQNVTLSCEQNLNHDAMYWYRQDPGQGLRLIYYSQIVNDFQKGDIAEGYSVSREKKESFPLTVTSAQKNPTAFYLCASSIGGGTDTQYFGPGTRLTVL.

The chain carries TRBV18 and TRBJ1-4; the match to TRBD1 covers 9 bases. This CDR3 is built from 14 residues. The J segment lost 8 bases and the V segment lost 3 bases, leaving 4 bases of the junction unmatched. CDR1 and CDR2 (germline): KGHSH, LQKENI. The CDR3 DNA reads as TGTGCCAGCTCACCTAACAGGGGGCTGGAAAAACTGTTTTTT. Translation gives CASSPNRGLEKLFF.

This clone came up a few times. As DNA, the CDR3 is TGTGCCAGTAGTGCCGGGACTAGCGCCTACAATGAGCAGTTCTTC. As protein: CASSAGTSAYNEQFF. The chain has TRBV19 and TRBJ2-1, with 10 bases fitting TRBD2. This CDR3 has 15 amino acids. V lost 5 bases and J lost 2; bases outside the gene matches: 3. CDR1 LNHDA and CDR2 SQIVND come from the germline V gene (reference sequence).

In its sample, this clone was seen a few times. The chain carries TRBV18 and TRBJ1-4; 7 bases map to TRBD1. This CDR3 is 17 amino acids long. V was pared by 3 bases and J by 0 bases, with 7 bases of the junction left unmatched. The germline V gene encodes CDR1 KGHSH and CDR2 LQKENI. For the CDR3, the DNA is TGTGCCAGCTCACCGGGACAGAGTATTACAACTAATGAAAAACTGTTTTTT. Protein product: CASSPGQSITTNEKLFF. Variable domain in full (rest from reference TRBV18 and TRBJ1-4): NAGVMQNPRHLVRRRGQEARLRCSPMKGHSHVYWYRQLPEEGLKFMVYLQKENIIDESGMPKERFSAEFPKEGPSILRIQQVVRGDSAAYFCASSPGQSITTNEKLFFGSGTQLSVL.

The gene calls are TRBV6-5 and TRBJ1-1, with D tentatively TRBD1 (5 bases). Germline V gene data show CDR1 as MNHEY and CDR2 as SVGAGI. CDR3 length: 12 residues. V was shortened by 2 bases and J by 7 bases, with 8 bases between the two germline ends. The CDR3, as DNA: TGTGCCAGCAGTTACCGGGGGAGTGAAGCTTTCTTT. This sequence encodes CASSYRGSEAFF.

V is TRBV9 and J is TRBJ2-3; perhaps TRBD1 as D (5 bases). The CDR3 loop spans 16 amino acids. V lost 0 bases and J 1 base, leaving 12 bases between the germline ends. CDR1 and CDR2 (germline): SGDLS, YYNGEE. The CDR3 DNA sequence: TGTGCCAGCAGCGTAGGGGCAGGGCCCCGCACAGATACGCAGTATTTT. Translated: CASSVGAGPRTDTQYF.

The chain uses TRBV6-5 and TRBJ1-1, with D uncertain. The germline CDR1 and CDR2 sequences are MNHEY and SVGAGI. The CDR3 runs 14 residues. The V end was cut by 0 bases, the J end by 1 base, with 6 bases between. CDR3 region: CASSYSAGNTEAFF. CDR3 sequence (DNA): TGTGCCAGCAGTTACTCGGCTGGGAACACTGAAGCTTTCTTT.